Listed below are T cell receptor beta chains from one sample, sequenced in a study of blood T cell repertoires in COVID-19. Produced via immunoSEQ multiplex PCR; TCRdb's table is partial and in-frame only. The sample consists of about 350,000 clones, approximately 89% of them appearing once. The specimen sequenced was peripheral blood. The receptors shown here come from a woman aged 60-70 years with COVID-19, enrolled during active disease. Both conserved end residues are part of each CDR3. D genes are given only for firm matches. Some rows have no size entry. The others give once, few or many, or a class for an expanded clone.

CDR3 length	V gene	clone size	D gene	J gene	CDR3 DNA	CDR3 protein
14	TRBV6-6	.	.	TRBJ1-5	TGTGCCAGCAGTTACTCTCATGGCAATCAGCCCCAGCATTTT	CASSYSHGNQPQHF
15	TRBV4-2	once	.	TRBJ1-5	TGTGCCAGCAGCCAAGATATACAGGGTAATCAGCCCCAGCATTTT	CASSQDIQGNQPQHF
14	TRBV19	.	.	TRBJ2-5	TGTGCCAGTAGTATAAGGGTCGGGGGAGAGACCCAGTACTTC	CASSIRVGGETQYF
13	TRBV7-7	few	.	TRBJ1-4	TGTGCCAGCAGCGAGATAGCAGACGAAAAACTGTTTTTT	CASSEIADEKLFF
13	TRBV2	.	.	TRBJ2-7	TGTGCCGGATCCTTAGGGGTGAACTACGAGCAGTACTTC	CAGSLGVNYEQYF
18	TRBV30	.	.	TRBJ1-5	TGTGCCTGGAGTGTATCCCGTTCGGGGAGCTATAGCAATCAGCCCCAGCATTTT	CAWSVSRSGSYSNQPQHF
14	TRBV2	.	.	TRBJ1-6	TGTGCCAGCGCCCCGTGGACTGAGGGATCACCCCTCCACTTT	CASAPWTEGSPLHF
17	TRBV5-8	.	TRBD2	TRBJ2-5	TGTGCCAGCAGCTTGGAGGGTAGCGGGGGACGTCAAGAGACCCAGTACTTC	CASSLEGSGGRQETQYF
17	TRBV6-1	.	.	TRBJ2-5	TGTGCCAGCAGTGAAGGTGCTAGTGGCAGGGAAGGGGAGACCCAGTACTTC	CASSEGASGREGETQYF
14	TRBV9	few	.	TRBJ2-7	TGTGCCAGCAGCGTTACAGGGAGCTCCTACGAGCAGTACTTC	CASSVTGSSYEQYF
15	TRBV9	.	.	TRBJ2-5	TGTGCCAGCAGCGTACGCCACTCACGCCAAGAGACCCAGTACTTC	CASSVRHSRQETQYF
15	TRBV18	.	.	TRBJ1-1	TGTGCCAGCTCACCAAATAAGGGGTCGAACACTGAAGCTTTCTTT	CASSPNKGSNTEAFF
14	TRBV5-4	once	TRBD1	TRBJ2-5	TGTGCCAGCAGCTTAAGACAGGGTCAAGAGACCCAGTACTTC	CASSLRQGQETQYF
17	TRBV15	.	TRBD1	TRBJ1-5	TGTGCCACCAGCAAAGATTCAAAACGGGACAGAAATCAGCCCCAGCATTTT	CATSKDSKRDRNQPQHF
13	TRBV12-3/TRBV12-4	.	TRBD1	TRBJ2-1	TGTGCCAGCAGTGGACAGGTGGTCAATGAGCAGTTCTTC	CASSGQVVNEQFF
15	TRBV25-1	.	TRBD1	TRBJ2-1	TGTGCCAGCAGTGAAGCCGGGACAGGGTACAATGAGCAGTTCTTC	CASSEAGTGYNEQFF
14	TRBV7-9	once	.	TRBJ2-7	TGTGCCAGCAGTCCTCCCGGGACAACCTACGAGCAGTACTTC	CASSPPGTTYEQYF
16	TRBV7-2	.	TRBD2	TRBJ2-1	TGTGCCATCAGCTTAAGGGCTAGCGGGGGGGCCCATGAGCAGTTCTTC	CAISLRASGGAHEQFF
14	TRBV4-2	.	TRBD1	TRBJ1-1	TGTGCCAGCAGCCAACAGGGCAGGGGGGCTGAAGCTTTCTTT	CASSQQGRGAEAFF
16	TRBV5-6	once	.	TRBJ2-3	TGTGCCAGCAGCTACCCCTACTCGAGGGCCACAGATACGCAGTATTTT	CASSYPYSRATDTQYF
15	TRBV14	.	.	TRBJ1-2	TGTGCCAGCAGCCACCTAGTACAGGAAGTTGATGGCTACACCTTC	CASSHLVQEVDGYTF
15	TRBV28	.	.	TRBJ2-5	TGTGCCAGCAGAAGTCCGGGACTTGGGGCAGAGACCCAGTACTTC	CASRSPGLGAETQYF
15	TRBV18	once	TRBD1	TRBJ1-2	TGTGCCAGCTCACCATTGGGACAGGGTATGGATGGCTACACCTTC	CASSPLGQGMDGYTF
16	TRBV15	.	TRBD1	TRBJ1-1	TGTGCCACCAGCCCGGGACAGGGGGCGCTGGGCACTGAAGCTTTCTTT	CATSPGQGALGTEAFF
15	TRBV6-5	.	TRBD1	TRBJ2-1	TGTGCCAGCAGCCGACCCAGGACAGGGCAGGGGGAGCAGTTCTTC	CASSRPRTGQGEQFF
14	TRBV6-6	.	.	TRBJ1-1	TGTGCCAGCAGTTACTCCGCGGGGAACACTGAAGCTTTCTTT	CASSYSAGNTEAFF
13	TRBV7-9	.	.	TRBJ1-1	TGTGCCAGCAGCTTACGAGAAAACACTGAAGCTTTCTTT	CASSLRENTEAFF
17	TRBV2	.	TRBD1	TRBJ2-2	TGTGCCAGCAGTGAAGCCTTCGCCAGGGGGCGAACCGGGGAGCTGTTTTTT	CASSEAFARGRTGELFF
18	TRBV7-3	once	.	TRBJ1-5	TGTGCCCCCCCCGGACAGCCGGGAAAGTGGTACGGCAATCAGCCCCAGCATTTT	CAPPGQPGKWYGNQPQHF
16	TRBV11-2	.	TRBD2	TRBJ2-2	TGTGCCAGCAGCTGGGGACTAGCGGGGCGCACCGGGGAGCTGTTTTTT	CASSWGLAGRTGELFF
15	TRBV10-3	.	.	TRBJ1-1	TGTGCCATCAGTGAGTCGCCGGGAGTCGGCACTGAAGCTTTCTTT	CAISESPGVGTEAFF
12	TRBV28	.	.	TRBJ2-7	TGTGCCAGCACCGCTGAGGGCTACGAGCAGTACTTC	CASTAEGYEQYF
13	TRBV25-1	once	.	TRBJ1-1	TGTGCCAGCAGTGGATCCAGGAACACTGAAGCTTTCTTT	CASSGSRNTEAFF